This T cell receptor beta chain was found in a study of blood T cell repertoires in COVID-19 (TCRdb year 2020). Regarding the study in general: Collaborator samples came from the United States, Italy and Spain and covered acute and convalescent phases of COVID-19. The prospective study material was composed of cDNA or gDNA derived from T cells, B-cell-depleted T cells, or PBMCs. Deeply sampled blood TCRbeta repertoires from subjects exposed to, actively infected with, or recovered from COVID-19 were included in the dataset. The repertoires were released in a freely available public database intended as a resource for research on the immune response to SARS-CoV-2. The samples were drawn from the first 160 participants of the ongoing ImmuneRACE study and from 1,254 subjects provided by 6 global collaborators. A de-identified subject ID, COVID-19 status, age in years and sex were almost always included in the sample metadata. HLA class I and class II types, where available, came from metadata supplied by the sample provider rather than from assay-based typing. What the study reported, not specific to this receptor: Clinical and demographic metadata were provided uncurated, with the amount varying by source and participant.

The germline V gene (reference sequence) supplies CDR1 LNHDA and CDR2 SQIVND. The CDR3, from cysteine to phenylalanine, totals 15 residues. Here the CDR3 DNA is all that survives: 45 bases in frame from base 1. Trimming removed 3 bases from V and 8 bases from J; the gene matches leave 10 bases unexplained. TCRbeta CDR3 regions were amplified from genomic DNA using the immunoSEQ Assay, a bias-controlled multiplex PCR. Concerning the study's data processing: Nucleated cell counts per sample were estimated from amplification of reference gene primers within the assay. Sequence reads were collapsed and filtered to measure the absolute abundance of every unique TCRbeta CDR3 rearrangement. For each sample, productive Simpson clonality was calculated by taking the square root of Simpson's diversity index across productive rearrangements. TCRdb mirrors the immuneACCESS table, restricted to in-frame sequences. Some clones are absent from its copies; in checked studies, under half trace to an unresolved V gene, and the reason for the others is unknown. Clonal size and the V and J genes are those of that table, whereas D and trimming came from the DNA. The sample data list about 160,000 clones, and around 83% of these were observed just once. Clones ranked in the top ten supply 8.3% of the sample.

This clone was counted once. This clone's antigen is unknown. There are no base qualities to consult, and no much larger clone falls within one base. In Seattle, one collaborating source enrolled patients while the infection was active and tracked those patients longitudinally over the course of disease. The collaborating institutions used their own protocols to collect whole blood in K2EDTA tubes. For TCRbeta analysis, collaborators shipped samples as frozen whole blood, isolated PBMCs, or DNA extracted from either of those sample types. Recombination joined TRBV19 with TRBJ2-1, with 7 bases matching TRBD2. The receptor was isolated from a woman aged 60 to 75 with COVID-19, enrolled during active disease. Input material: peripheral blood. The DNA is TGTGCCAGTAGTATTGGGGGGGGGAGACTCGATGAGCAGTTCTTC. Translated, it reads CASSIGGGRLDEQFF.